Presented here are 19 T cell receptor beta chains from one specimen sequenced in a study of cytomegalovirus exposure and HLA in healthy donors. The PCR had 60 Vbeta and 13 Jbeta primers. Data came from immunoSEQ multiplex PCR; TCRdb stores just in-frame clones and leaves some out. The table lists over 100,000 clones, approximately 79% of them singletons. Source material: PBMCs. These receptor sequences come from a man aged 25-45 years in good health and CMV-seronegative.

The chain links TRBV5-5 to TRBJ1-4; 7 bases are a match to TRBD1. With 4 bases clipped from V and 3 bases from J, the junction kept 9 bases outside the gene matches. Germline CDR1 SGHKS, CDR2 YYEKEE (reference sequence). The CDR3 has 16 amino acids. CDR3 DNA sequence: TGTGCCAGCAGCGGATCACCGGGACAGTCTAATGAAAAACTGTTTTTT. This codes for CASSGSPGQSNEKLFF.

In this sample, this clone turned up a few times. At one boundary the junction diverges from the germline segment, which might be a read error. The chain combines TRBV7-2 with TRBJ2-7; 9 bases agree with TRBD1. Germline V CDR1 and CDR2: SGHTA, FQGNSA. The CDR3 has 16 residues. CDR3 loop: CASSPRGTGGSHEQYF. The CDR3 region has the DNA TGTGCCAGCAGCCCCCGTGGTACAGGGGGCTCCCACGAGCAGTACTTC.

The count of this clone is one. The chain couples TRBV4-1 to TRBJ2-7; weak D call: TRBD1 (6 bases). This CDR3 spans 16 amino acids. From germline, CDR1 is MGHRA and CDR2 YSYEKL. Between the trimmed V and J ends, which lost 2 bases and 6 bases, there was a span of 20 bases. The CDR3 region has the DNA TGCGCCAGCAGCCAACCGACCCGGGACATAGGACGCGAGCAGTACTTC. The encoded protein is CASSQPTRDIGREQYF.

This chain uses TRBV2 with TRBJ1-3; D ambiguous. V lost 3 bases and J lost 2, with 8 bases in between. This CDR3 region has 14 residues. Germline loops: CDR1 SNHLY, CDR2 FYNNEI. CDR3 amino acids: CASSERRAGNTIYF. The CDR3 DNA reads TGTGCCAGCAGTGAGAGACGGGCTGGAAACACCATATATTTT.

The chain joins TRBV4-3 to TRBJ1-4, with D perhaps TRBD1 (6 bases). The CDR3 is made up of 15 amino acids. Trimming took off 1 base at V and 8 bases at J, with 14 bases between the two ends. CDR1 is LGHNA and CDR2 is YSLEER in the germline V gene. The chain's CDR3 is CASSQVAGAHEKLFF. The CDR3 DNA sequence: TGCGCCAGCAGCCAAGTAGCAGGGGCTCACGAAAAACTGTTTTTT.

V gene TRBV19 combines with J gene TRBJ2-2, with D hard to call. The germline V and J ends were trimmed by 3 bases and 2 bases, with 10 bases remaining between them. The CDR3 is 15 residues long. Germline CDR1 is LNHDA and CDR2 is SQIVND (reference sequence). The CDR3 coding sequence is TGTGCCAGTAGTATCGGCGGTATTAACACCGGGGAGCTGTTTTTT. Translating gives CASSIGGINTGELFF.

This rearrangement joins TRBV7-8 to TRBJ2-7; TRBD1 might be the D (6 bases). This CDR3 comprises 13 residues. CDR1 is SGHVS, CDR2 FQNEAQ, per germline. The CDR3 DNA follows: TGTTTTATCAGGCAGGGGCCGGCATACGAGCAGTACTTC. It yields the protein CFIRQGPAYEQYF.

The CDR3 loop reads CASSLADSTPLHF. The CDR3 DNA is TGTGCCAGCAGCTTGGCGGACAGTACACCCCTCCACTTT. The V and J genes are TRBV5-4 and TRBJ1-6, with a tentative D call TRBD1 (6 bases). The CDR3 totals 13 residues. V lost 0 bases and J 11 bases, leaving 9 bases between the germline ends. Germline V gene data show CDR1 as SGHNT and CDR2 as YYREEE (reference sequence).

The V gene is TRBV10-3, the J gene TRBJ1-2; 7 bases map to TRBD1. The CDR3 has 16 residues. Germline trimming cut 9 bases from V and 2 bases from J; bases unmatched to any gene: 15. Germline V gene lookup returns CDR1 ENHRY and CDR2 SYGVKD. CDR3 sequence (DNA): TGTGCCATATCAGGGACAGACAGGGCTCCCAACTATGGCTACACCTTC. The encoded protein is CAISGTDRAPNYGYTF.

The chain employs TRBV5-1 and TRBJ2-7; 10 nucleotides match TRBD2. Germline loops: CDR1 SGHRS, CDR2 YFSETQ. This CDR3 has 18 amino acids. V was clipped by 0 bases and J by 0 bases; unmatched bases: 9. CDR3 protein: CASSLETSGARSSYEQYF. In nucleotides, the CDR3 is TGCGCCAGCAGCTTGGAAACTAGCGGGGCGAGGAGCTCCTACGAGCAGTACTTC.

This sequence joins TRBV2 and TRBJ1-1; 7 bases are a match to TRBD1. Per the germline V gene, CDR1 is SNHLY and CDR2 is FYNNEI. The CDR3 has 11 amino acids. Germline trimming cut 6 bases from V and 11 bases from J; bases unmatched to any gene: 6. CDR3 DNA sequence: TGTGCCAGCAGATCGACAGGGTGGGCTTTCTTT. This gives the protein CASRSTGWAFF.

The gene calls are TRBV28 and TRBJ2-2; 14 bases align to TRBD2. Germline lookup yields CDR1 MDHEN and CDR2 SYDVKM. V was clipped by 7 bases and J by 7 bases; unmatched bases: 5. The CDR3 extends over 15 amino acids. DNA for the CDR3: TGTGCCAGCACCTGGACTAGCGGGGGGTTCGGGGAGCTGTTTTTT. Protein: CASTWTSGGFGELFF.

The chain combines TRBV2 with TRBJ2-2; 7 bases fit TRBD1. The V gene's germline CDR1 is SNHLY and CDR2 FYNNEI. With V trimmed by 5 bases and J by 3 bases, 6 bases remained unmatched. The CDR3 is 15 residues long. The CDR3 DNA sequence: TGTGCCAGCAGTCCGGGACAGTTCTACACCGGGGAGCTGTTTTTT. Its translation is CASSPGQFYTGELFF. Full variable domain (remainder filled in from reference TRBV2 and TRBJ2-2): EPEVTQTPSHQVTQMGQEVILRCVPISNHLYFYWYRQILGQKVEFLVSFYNNEISEKSEIFDDQFSVERPDGSNFTLKIRSTKLEDSAMYFCASSPGQFYTGELFFGEGSRLTVL.

The chain is built from TRBV7-9 and TRBJ1-5; possible D gene TRBD1, 6 bases. The ends were cut back, 3 bases at V and 1 base at J, with 7 bases in the middle. The V gene's germline CDR1 is SEHNR and CDR2 FQNEAQ (reference sequence). There are 14 residues in the CDR3. The chain's CDR3 is CASSFGTSNQPQHF. As DNA, the CDR3 is TGTGCCAGCAGCTTTGGGACAAGCAATCAGCCCCAGCATTTT.

V and J are TRBV28 and TRBJ1-1, with a weak D call TRBD1 (5 bases). The germline V and J ends were trimmed by 3 bases and 1 base, with 6 bases remaining between them. Per germline, CDR1 MDHEN and CDR2 SYDVKM. The CDR3 spans 13 residues. CDR3 amino acids: CASSLGGNTEAFF. In DNA, the CDR3 is TGTGCCAGCAGTTTGGGGGGGAACACTGAAGCTTTCTTT.

This chain connects TRBV28 to TRBJ1-1; 8 nucleotides line up with TRBD1. Germline V gives CDR1 MDHEN, CDR2 SYDVKM. The ends lost 1 base at V and 5 bases at J; junction bases unmatched: 9. This CDR3 comprises 16 residues. CDR3 coding DNA: TGTGCCAGCAGTTTATTAGGCAGGGGGCCTATGACTGAAGCTTTCTTT. Its translation: CASSLLGRGPMTEAFF.

The rearrangement uses TRBV7-2 and TRBJ2-7; D is ambiguous. The ends were cut back, 2 bases at V and 3 bases at J, with 8 bases in the middle. The CDR3 loop spans 13 amino acids. Germline CDR1 reads SGHTA; CDR2 reads FQGNSA. DNA of the CDR3: TGTGCCAGCAGCTTATTTCCCAACTACGAGCAGTACTTC. Encoded protein: CASSLFPNYEQYF.

The rearrangement links TRBV5-1 to TRBJ1-4; no clear D. Germline CDR1 is SGHRS and CDR2 is YFSETQ. The CDR3 is 13 residues long. The V and J ends lost 1 base and 7 bases respectively, with 8 bases between them. In DNA form, the CDR3 reads TGCGCCAGCAGCTTGCATCGGGGTGAAAAACTGTTTTTT. This gives the protein CASSLHRGEKLFF.

This chain uses TRBV6-4 with TRBJ2-1; weak D call: TRBD2 (6 bases). Germline lookup yields CDR1 MRHNA and CDR2 SNTAGT. The CDR3 covers 14 residues. Trimming removed 3 bases from V and 4 bases from J, with 10 bases in between. This CDR3 is CASSEIGGYNEQFF. CDR3 sequence (DNA): TGTGCCAGCAGTGAGATCGGGGGTTACAATGAGCAGTTCTTC.